Listed here are 2 T cell receptor beta chains from one sample, sequenced in a study of T cells expressing NK-cell markers. Each CDR3 protein gets one entry in TCRdb, which reprocessed the 5' RACE reads and gives no DNA. This sample's clone table lists roughly 450,000 distinct CDR3 sequences. Sequenced material: blood T cells: a sorted CD56 or NKG2C T cell subset, CD4+ or CD8+ T cells, or bulk PBMC T cells (not recorded which). The receptors stem from a woman aged 45-65 years in good health.

The V gene is TRBV4-1, the J gene TRBJ2-1; TCRdb picks TRBD2, but there is no DNA to check that call. CDR3 size: 18 residues. Germline V gene data show CDR1 as MGHRA and CDR2 as YSYEKL. The CDR3 sequence is CASSPTGPTSGSFGEQFF.

The rearrangement uses TRBV7-9 and TRBJ2-5; TCRdb's D gene call, TRBD2, goes unchecked for lack of DNA. Germline CDR1 reads SEHNR; CDR2 reads FQNEAQ (reference sequence). This CDR3 spans 16 amino acids. The CDR3 sequence is CASSLGGSRARETQYF.